This T cell receptor (beta chain) derives from a study of blood T cells in healthy people across ages. A sample-barcoded 5' primer and a J-beta primer mix were used in a second PCR of about 6 to 12 cycles. A single record per CDR3 protein comes from TCRdb applying MiXCR to the 5' RACE reads. Among hundreds of thousands of distinct CDR3 sequences listed, 45% to 70% were seen once. Trimming pared 2 bases from V and 7 bases from J, leaving 15 bases between. This CDR3 is 15 amino acids long. Per the germline V gene, CDR1 is LGHDT and CDR2 is YNNKEL (reference sequence). The rearrangement uses TRBV3-1 and TRBJ1-5; D gene ambiguous. Sequencing used blood. This TCR derives from a man aged 40-49 years in good health. Written as DNA, the CDR3 is TGTGCCAGCAGCCAAAACGGCAAAACGGGACAGCCCCAGCATTTT. Amino acid sequence: CASSQNGKTGQPQHF.